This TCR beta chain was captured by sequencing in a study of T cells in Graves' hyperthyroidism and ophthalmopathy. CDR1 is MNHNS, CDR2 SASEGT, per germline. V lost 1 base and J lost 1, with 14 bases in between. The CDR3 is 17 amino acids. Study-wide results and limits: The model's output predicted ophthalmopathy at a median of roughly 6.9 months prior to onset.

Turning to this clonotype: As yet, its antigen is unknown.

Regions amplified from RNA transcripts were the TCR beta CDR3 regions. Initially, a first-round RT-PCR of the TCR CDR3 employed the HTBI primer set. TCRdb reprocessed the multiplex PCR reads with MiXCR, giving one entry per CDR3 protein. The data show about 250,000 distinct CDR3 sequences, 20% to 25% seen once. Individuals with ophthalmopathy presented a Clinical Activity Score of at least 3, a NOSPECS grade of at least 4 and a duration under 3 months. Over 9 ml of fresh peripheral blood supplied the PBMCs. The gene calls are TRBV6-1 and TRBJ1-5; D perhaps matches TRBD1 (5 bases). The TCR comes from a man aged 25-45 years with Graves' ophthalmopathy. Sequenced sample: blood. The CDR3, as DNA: TGTGCCAGCAGTGAAGTGTTGAGCAGGGAAAGCAATCAGCCCCAGCATTTT. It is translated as CASSEVLSRESNQPQHF.